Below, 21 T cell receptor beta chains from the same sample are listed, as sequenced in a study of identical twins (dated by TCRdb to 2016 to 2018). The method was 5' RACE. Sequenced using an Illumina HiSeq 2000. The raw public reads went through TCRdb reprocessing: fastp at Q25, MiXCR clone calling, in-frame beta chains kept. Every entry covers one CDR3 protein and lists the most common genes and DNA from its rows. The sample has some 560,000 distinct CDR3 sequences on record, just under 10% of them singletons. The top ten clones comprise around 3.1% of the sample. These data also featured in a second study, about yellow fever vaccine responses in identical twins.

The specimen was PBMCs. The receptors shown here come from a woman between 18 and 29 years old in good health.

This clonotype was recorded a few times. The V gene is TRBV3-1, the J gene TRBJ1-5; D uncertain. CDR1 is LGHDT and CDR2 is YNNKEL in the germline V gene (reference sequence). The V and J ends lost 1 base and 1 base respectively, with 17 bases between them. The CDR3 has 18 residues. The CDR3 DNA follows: TGTGCCAGCAGCCAAGGGACGGGATCTCTGGTGAGCAATCAGCCCCAGCATTTT. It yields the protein CASSQGTGSLVSNQPQHF.

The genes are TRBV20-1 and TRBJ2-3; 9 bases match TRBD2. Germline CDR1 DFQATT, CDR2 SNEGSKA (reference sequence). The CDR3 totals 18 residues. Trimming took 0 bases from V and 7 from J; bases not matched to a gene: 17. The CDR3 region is CSARDSITAAGGENTQYF. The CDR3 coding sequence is TGCAGTGCTAGAGACTCAATAACTGCAGCGGGGGGAGAAAATACGCAGTATTTT.

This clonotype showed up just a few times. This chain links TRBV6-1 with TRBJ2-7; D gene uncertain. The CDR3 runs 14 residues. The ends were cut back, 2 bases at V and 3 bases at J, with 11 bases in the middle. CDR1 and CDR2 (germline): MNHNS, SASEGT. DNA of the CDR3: TGTGCCAGCAGTGAAAAAGGACGAATCTACGAGCAGTACTTC. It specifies CASSEKGRIYEQYF.

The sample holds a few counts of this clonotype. In nucleotides, the CDR3 is TGTGCCAGCAGTTCAGGACAGAAGTCAAATCAGCCCCAGCATTTT. Protein product: CASSSGQKSNQPQHF. The gene calls are TRBV6-2 or TRBV6-3 and TRBJ1-5; D possibly corresponds to TRBD1 (6 bases). CDR1 and CDR2 (germline): MNHEY, SVGEGT. V lost 4 bases to trimming and J lost 4 bases, with 14 bases between them. There are 15 residues in the CDR3.

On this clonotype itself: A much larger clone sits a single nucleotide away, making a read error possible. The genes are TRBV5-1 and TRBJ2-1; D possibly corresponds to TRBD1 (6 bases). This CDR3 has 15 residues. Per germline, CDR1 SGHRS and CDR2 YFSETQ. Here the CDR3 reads CASGLAGTPSNEQFF. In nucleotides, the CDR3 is TGCGCCAGCGGCTTGGCCGGGACACCCTCCAATGAGCAGTTCTTC.

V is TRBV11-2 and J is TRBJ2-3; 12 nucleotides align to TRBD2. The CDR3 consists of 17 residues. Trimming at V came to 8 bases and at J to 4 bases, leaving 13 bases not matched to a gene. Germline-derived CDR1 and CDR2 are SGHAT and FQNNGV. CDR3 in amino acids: CASWDIYGTSGSDTQYF. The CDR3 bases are TGTGCCAGCTGGGACATCTACGGGACTAGCGGGTCAGATACGCAGTATTTT.

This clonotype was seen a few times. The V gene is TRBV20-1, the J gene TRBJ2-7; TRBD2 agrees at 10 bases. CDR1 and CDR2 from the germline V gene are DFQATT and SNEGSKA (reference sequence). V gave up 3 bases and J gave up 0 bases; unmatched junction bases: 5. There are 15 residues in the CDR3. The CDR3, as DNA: TGCAGTGCTAGCAGACGACTAGCGGGCTCCTACGAGCAGTACTTC. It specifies CSASRRLAGSYEQYF.

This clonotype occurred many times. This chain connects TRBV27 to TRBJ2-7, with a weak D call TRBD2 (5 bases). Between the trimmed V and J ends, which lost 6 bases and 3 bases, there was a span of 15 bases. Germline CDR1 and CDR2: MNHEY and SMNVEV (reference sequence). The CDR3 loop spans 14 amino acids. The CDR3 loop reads CASSLRGTLYEQYF. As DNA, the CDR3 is TGTGCCAGCAGCTTACGGGGAACTCTCTACGAGCAGTACTTC.

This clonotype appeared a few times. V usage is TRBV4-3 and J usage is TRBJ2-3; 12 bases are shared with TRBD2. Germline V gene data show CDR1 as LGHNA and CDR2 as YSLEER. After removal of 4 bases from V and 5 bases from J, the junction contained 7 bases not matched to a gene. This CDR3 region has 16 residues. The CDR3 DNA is TGCGCCAGCAGCCCCGCCTTGACTAGCGGGAGAGATACGCAGTATTTT. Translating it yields CASSPALTSGRDTQYF.

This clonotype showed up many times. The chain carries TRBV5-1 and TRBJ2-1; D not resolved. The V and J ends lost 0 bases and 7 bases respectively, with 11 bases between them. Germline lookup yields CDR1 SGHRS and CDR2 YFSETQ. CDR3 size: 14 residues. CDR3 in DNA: TGCGCCAGCAGCTTGGAGGGTAGCTTGAATGAGCAGTTCTTC. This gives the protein CASSLEGSLNEQFF.

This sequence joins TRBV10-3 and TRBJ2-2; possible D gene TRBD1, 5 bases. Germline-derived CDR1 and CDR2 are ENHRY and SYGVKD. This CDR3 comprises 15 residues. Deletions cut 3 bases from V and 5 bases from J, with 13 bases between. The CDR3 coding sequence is TGTGCCATCAGTGACCCCCGCAGGGATACCGGGGAGCTGTTTTTT. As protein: CAISDPRRDTGELFF.

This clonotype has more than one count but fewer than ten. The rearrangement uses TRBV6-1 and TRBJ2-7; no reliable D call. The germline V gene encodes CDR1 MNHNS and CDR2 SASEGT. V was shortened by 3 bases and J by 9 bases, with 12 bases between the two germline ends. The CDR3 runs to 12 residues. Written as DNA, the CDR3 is TGTGCCAGCAGTGACTTTTCAAGGAGGCAGTACTTC. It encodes CASSDFSRRQYF.

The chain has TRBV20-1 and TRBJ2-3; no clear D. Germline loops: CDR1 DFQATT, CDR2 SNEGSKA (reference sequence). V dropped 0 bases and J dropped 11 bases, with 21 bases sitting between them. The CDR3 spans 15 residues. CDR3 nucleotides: TGCAGTGCTAGAGAATTGGAGCTTTATAAGCACGGGCAGTATTTT. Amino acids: CSARELELYKHGQYF.

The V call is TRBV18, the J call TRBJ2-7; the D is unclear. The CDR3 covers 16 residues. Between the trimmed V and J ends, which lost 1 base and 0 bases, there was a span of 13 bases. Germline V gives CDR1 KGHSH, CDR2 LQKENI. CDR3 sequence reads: CASSPRAGASSYEQYF. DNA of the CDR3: TGTGCCAGCTCACCACGGGCAGGAGCCAGCTCCTACGAGCAGTACTTC.

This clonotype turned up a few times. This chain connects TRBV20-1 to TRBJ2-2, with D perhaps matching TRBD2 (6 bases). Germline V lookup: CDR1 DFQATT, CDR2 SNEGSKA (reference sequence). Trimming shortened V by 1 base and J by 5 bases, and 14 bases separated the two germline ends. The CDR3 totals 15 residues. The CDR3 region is CSARGLARGTGELFF. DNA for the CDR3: TGCAGTGCTAGAGGTTTAGCTCGGGGGACCGGGGAGCTGTTTTTT.

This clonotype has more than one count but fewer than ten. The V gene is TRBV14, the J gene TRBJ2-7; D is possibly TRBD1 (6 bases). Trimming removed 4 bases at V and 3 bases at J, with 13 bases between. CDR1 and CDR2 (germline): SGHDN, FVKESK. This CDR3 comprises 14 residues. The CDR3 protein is CASSPRGRGYEQYF. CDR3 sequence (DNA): TGTGCCAGCAGCCCCAGGGGAAGGGGCTACGAGCAGTACTTC.

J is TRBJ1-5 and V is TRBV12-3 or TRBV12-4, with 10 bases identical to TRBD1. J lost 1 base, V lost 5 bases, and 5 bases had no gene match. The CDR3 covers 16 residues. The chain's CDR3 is CASSMTGQGSNQPQHF. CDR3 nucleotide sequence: TGTGCCAGCAGTATGACGGGACAGGGGAGCAATCAGCCCCAGCATTTT.

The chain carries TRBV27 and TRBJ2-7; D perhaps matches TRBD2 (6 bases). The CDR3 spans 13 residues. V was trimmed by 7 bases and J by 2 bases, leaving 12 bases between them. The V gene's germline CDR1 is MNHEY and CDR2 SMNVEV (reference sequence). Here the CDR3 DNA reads TGTGCCAGCACCAATAGCGGAGCCTACGAGCAGTACTTC. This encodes CASTNSGAYEQYF.

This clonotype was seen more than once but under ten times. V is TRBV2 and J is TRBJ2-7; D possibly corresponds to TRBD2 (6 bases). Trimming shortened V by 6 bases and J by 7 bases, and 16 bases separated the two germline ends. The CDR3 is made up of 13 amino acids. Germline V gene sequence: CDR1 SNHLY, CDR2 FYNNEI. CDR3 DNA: TGTGCCAGCAGACCACCCCATGCGGGGGAGCAGTACTTC. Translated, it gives CASRPPHAGEQYF.

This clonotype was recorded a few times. CDR3 coding DNA: TGTGCCAGCAGCGCGACAGGGGGCGGCTACACCTTC. Translation gives CASSATGGGYTF. The chain carries TRBV5-6 and TRBJ1-2; TRBD1 matches 10 bases. The J segment lost 8 bases and the V segment lost 4 bases, leaving 2 bases of the junction unmatched. Germline V gives CDR1 SGHDT, CDR2 YYEEEE. The CDR3 length is 12 residues.

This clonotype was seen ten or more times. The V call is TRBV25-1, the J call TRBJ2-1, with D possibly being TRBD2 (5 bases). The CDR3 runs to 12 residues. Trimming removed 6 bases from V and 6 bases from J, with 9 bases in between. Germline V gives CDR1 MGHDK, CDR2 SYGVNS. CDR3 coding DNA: TGTGCCAGCAGGAGAACTAGCAATGAGCAGTTCTTC. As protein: CASRRTSNEQFF.